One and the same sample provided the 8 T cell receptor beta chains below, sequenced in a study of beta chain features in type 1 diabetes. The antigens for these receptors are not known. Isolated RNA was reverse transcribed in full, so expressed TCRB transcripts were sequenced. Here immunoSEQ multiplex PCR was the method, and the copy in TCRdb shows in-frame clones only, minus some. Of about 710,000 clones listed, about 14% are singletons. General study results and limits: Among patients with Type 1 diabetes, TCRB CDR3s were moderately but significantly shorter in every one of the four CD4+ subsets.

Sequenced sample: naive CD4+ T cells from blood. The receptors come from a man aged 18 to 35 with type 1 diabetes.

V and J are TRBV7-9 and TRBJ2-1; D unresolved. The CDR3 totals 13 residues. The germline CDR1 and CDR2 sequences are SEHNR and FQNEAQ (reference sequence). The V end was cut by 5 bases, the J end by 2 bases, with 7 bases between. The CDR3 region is CASSQNTYNEQFF. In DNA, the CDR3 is TGTGCCAGCAGCCAGAATACCTACAATGAGCAGTTCTTC.

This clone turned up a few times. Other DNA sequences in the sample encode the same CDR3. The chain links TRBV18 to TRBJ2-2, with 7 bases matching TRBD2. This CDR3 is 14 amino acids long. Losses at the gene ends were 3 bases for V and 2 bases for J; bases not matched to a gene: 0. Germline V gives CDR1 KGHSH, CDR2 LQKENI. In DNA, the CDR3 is TGTGCCAGCTCACCGGGACTAAACACCGGGGAGCTGTTTTTT. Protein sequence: CASSPGLNTGELFF.

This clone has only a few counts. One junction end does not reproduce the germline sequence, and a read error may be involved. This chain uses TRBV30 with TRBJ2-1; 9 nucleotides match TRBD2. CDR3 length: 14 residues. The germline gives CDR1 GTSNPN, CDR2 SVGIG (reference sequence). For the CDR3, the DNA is TGTGCCTGGAGGGGGAGCGGGGGGCACAATGAGCAGCTCTTC. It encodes CAWRGSGGHNEQLF.

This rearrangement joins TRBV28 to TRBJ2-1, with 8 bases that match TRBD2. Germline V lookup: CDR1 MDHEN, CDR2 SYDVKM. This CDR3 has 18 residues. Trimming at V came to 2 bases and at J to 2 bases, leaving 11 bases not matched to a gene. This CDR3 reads CASSLVGGGQNAYNEQFF. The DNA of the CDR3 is TGTGCCAGCAGTTTAGTCGGCGGGGGGCAAAACGCCTACAATGAGCAGTTCTTC. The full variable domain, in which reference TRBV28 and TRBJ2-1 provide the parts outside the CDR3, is DVKVTQSSRYLVKRTGEKVFLECVQDMDHENMFWYRQDPGLGLRLIYFSYDVKMKEKGDIPEGYSVSREKKERFSLILESASTNQTSMYLCASSLVGGGQNAYNEQFFGPGTRLTVL.

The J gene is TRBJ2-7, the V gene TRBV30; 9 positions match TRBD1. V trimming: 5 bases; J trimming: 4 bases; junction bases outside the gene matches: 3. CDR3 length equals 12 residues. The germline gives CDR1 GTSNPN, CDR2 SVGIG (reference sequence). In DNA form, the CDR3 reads TGTGCCTGGGGGGGGACAGGGTACGAGCAGTACTTC. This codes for CAWGGTGYEQYF.

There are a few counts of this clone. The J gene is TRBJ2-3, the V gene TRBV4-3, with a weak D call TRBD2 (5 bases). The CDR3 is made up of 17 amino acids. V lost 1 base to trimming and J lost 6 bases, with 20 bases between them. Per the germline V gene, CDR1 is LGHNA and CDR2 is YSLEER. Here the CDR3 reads CASSQAPSRAGPDTQYF. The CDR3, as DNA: TGCGCCAGCAGCCAAGCCCCGTCCCGGGCGGGCCCTGATACGCAGTATTTT.

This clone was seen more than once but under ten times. The CDR3 nucleotides read TGCAGCGGGAGTGAGGAAACTAATGAAAAACTGTTTTTT. Protein sequence: CSGSEETNEKLFF. The rearrangement joins TRBV29-1 to TRBJ1-4; D gene ambiguous. Germline CDR1 is SQVTM and CDR2 is ANQGSEA. The CDR3 is 13 amino acids. Trimming removed 7 bases from V and 1 base from J, with 10 bases in between.

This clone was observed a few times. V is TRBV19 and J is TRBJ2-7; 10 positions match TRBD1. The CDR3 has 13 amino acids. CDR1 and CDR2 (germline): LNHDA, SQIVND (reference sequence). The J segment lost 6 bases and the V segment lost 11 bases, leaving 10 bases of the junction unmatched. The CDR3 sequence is CARSGQGRTEQYF. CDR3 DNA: TGTGCCCGCTCGGGACAGGGGAGGACCGAGCAGTACTTC.